The rows below give T cell receptor beta chains drawn from one sample of a study of cytomegalovirus exposure and HLA in healthy donors. The method was immunoSEQ multiplex PCR; TCRdb's version includes in-frame clones alone and lacks a portion of them. The sample records 150,000 to 180,000 clones, roughly 82% being singletons. The sample taken for sequencing was PBMCs. The receptor source for this set is a woman between 45 and 65 years old in good health and CMV-seropositive. Each CDR3 is given with its conserved first and last residue. The order of the fields is J gene, V gene, clone size, D gene, CDR3 protein, CDR3 DNA. D genes are given only for firm matches. Size values are once, few and many counts, or a class for expanded clones, and some rows have none.

>TRBJ1-1|TRBV21-1|-|-
CASSKDARRGGTEAFF
TGTGCCAGCAGCAAAGACGCGCGGCGAGGAGGCACTGAAGCTTTCTTT
>TRBJ2-7|TRBV7-9|once|-
CASSPRDMGIYEQYF
TGTGCCAGCAGCCCCAGGGATATGGGAATTTACGAGCAGTACTTC
>TRBJ2-1|TRBV10-2|-|-
CASSPRQTNEQFF
TGCGCCAGCAGTCCCCGACAGACAAATGAGCAGTTCTTC
>TRBJ2-1|TRBV5-6|few|-
CASSLGPGFGNEQFF
TGTGCCAGCAGCTTGGGTCCGGGGTTCGGCAATGAGCAGTTCTTC
>TRBJ1-2|TRBV29-1|-|-
CSVEDPAAYGYTF
TGCAGCGTTGAAGATCCCGCAGCGTATGGCTACACCTTC
>TRBJ1-5|TRBV6-1|-|TRBD1
CASSPQGANQPQHF
TGTGCCAGCAGTCCTCAGGGGGCCAATCAGCCCCAGCATTTT
>TRBJ2-7|TRBV5-1|-|-
CASSLGGEGLVEQYF
TGCGCCAGCAGCTTGGGCGGTGAGGGATTGGTCGAGCAGTACTTC
>TRBJ2-1|TRBV10-3|-|TRBD2
CAISPSGGFPDEQFF
TGTGCCATCAGCCCTAGCGGGGGGTTCCCGGATGAGCAGTTCTTC
>TRBJ2-1|TRBV27|-|-
CASSLGRKGHGEQFF
TGTGCCAGCAGTCTTGGCCGAAAGGGGCACGGTGAGCAGTTCTTC
>TRBJ2-2|TRBV2|-|-
CASSDSRDANTGELFF
TGTGCCAGCAGCGACTCCAGAGACGCGAACACCGGGGAGCTGTTTTTT
>TRBJ2-7|TRBV5-4|-|TRBD2
CASSLAGGTYEQYF
TGTGCCAGCAGCTTGGCGGGGGGAACCTACGAGCAGTACTTC
>TRBJ2-7|TRBV7-2|-|-
CASSFGLAKQYF
TGTGCCAGCAGCTTCGGTTTAGCGAAGCAGTACTTC
>TRBJ2-5|TRBV9|-|TRBD1
CASKGTGGEETQYF
TGTGCCAGCAAAGGGACAGGGGGCGAAGAGACCCAGTACTTC
>TRBJ2-7|TRBV7-9|-|-
CASSPSGYAYEQYF
TGTGCCAGCAGCCCCTCGGGTTACGCCTACGAGCAGTACTTC
>TRBJ2-5|TRBV7-2|-|TRBD2
CASSLVAGVQETQYF
TGTGCCAGCAGCTTGGTAGCGGGGGTTCAAGAGACCCAGTACTTC
>TRBJ1-4|TRBV30|-|-
CAWSRQGQEKLFF
TGTGCCTGGAGTCGTCAGGGACAAGAAAAACTGTTTTTT
>TRBJ2-3|TRBV6-5|-|TRBD1
CASSYATGLTDTQYF
TGTGCCAGCAGTTATGCGACAGGGCTCACAGATACGCAGTATTTT
>TRBJ2-1|TRBV4-2|-|-
CANNEISFF
TGTGCCAACAACGAAATCTCGTTCTTC
>TRBJ2-1|TRBV7-9|-|TRBD1
CASSFLDRGVDEQFF
TGTGCCAGCAGTTTCCTAGACAGGGGAGTCGATGAGCAGTTCTTC
>TRBJ1-1|TRBV11-2|-|TRBD1
CASSEPDRGAEDTEAFF
TGTGCCAGCAGCGAACCGGACAGGGGGGCCGAGGACACTGAAGCTTTCTTT
>TRBJ2-6|TRBV9|-|TRBD1
CASSAGQGVLGSGANVLTF
TGTGCCAGCAGCGCCGGACAGGGGGTCCTAGGTTCTGGGGCCAACGTCCTGACTTTC
>TRBJ2-6|TRBV7-9|few|-
CASSPQGSGANVLTF
TGTGCCAGCAGCCCCCAGGGCTCTGGGGCCAACGTCCTGACTTTC
>TRBJ2-3|TRBV2|-|-
CASRSTGGASDTQYF
TGTGCCAGCAGATCCACAGGGGGGGCAAGTGATACGCAGTATTTT
>TRBJ1-6|TRBV6-5|-|-
CASRAPGQPNSPLHF
TGTGCCAGCAGAGCACCCGGACAGCCCAATTCACCCCTCCACTTT
>TRBJ2-6|TRBV7-9|few|TRBD2
CSSSPSGSGGTPGANVLTF
TGTTCCAGCAGCCCCAGCGGTAGCGGGGGAACTCCTGGGGCCAACGTCCTGACTTTC
>TRBJ1-6|TRBV27|-|-
CATGLTYNSPLHF
TGTGCCACAGGTTTGACCTATAATTCACCCCTCCACTTT
>TRBJ1-3|TRBV18|-|TRBD1
CASSPLDQGDGNTIYF
TGTGCCAGCTCACCACTCGACCAGGGGGACGGAAACACCATATATTTT
>TRBJ1-3|TRBV9|-|TRBD1
CASSVEGQSGNTIYF
TGTGCCAGCAGCGTAGAGGGACAGTCTGGAAACACCATATATTTT
>TRBJ1-3|TRBV9|-|TRBD1
CASSRTGGFDGNTIYF
TGTGCCAGCAGCCGGACAGGGGGCTTCGATGGAAACACCATATATTTT
>TRBJ2-7|TRBV19|-|TRBD2
CASSPTRLAGPTYEQYF
TGTGCCAGTAGTCCAACCCGACTAGCGGGTCCAACCTACGAGCAGTACTTC
>TRBJ1-2|TRBV5-1|-|-
CASSLEGPPRGGYTF
TGCGCCAGCAGCTTGGAGGGTCCTCCTCGGGGTGGCTACACCTTC
>TRBJ1-6|TRBV7-2|-|-
CASSPGPMLNSPLHF
TGTGCCAGCAGCCCTGGGCCGATGCTCAATTCACCCCTCCACTTT
>TRBJ2-1|TRBV30|-|TRBD2
CAWSVPGGASWGEQFF
TGTGCCTGGAGTGTCCCCGGGGGGGCCTCTTGGGGTGAGCAGTTCTTC
>TRBJ1-1|TRBV6-5|-|-
CASSYNTGFTEAFF
TGTGCCAGCAGTTACAATACAGGTTTCACTGAAGCTTTCTTT
>TRBJ2-4|TRBV9|once|TRBD2
CASSVGTSGNIQYF
TGTGCCAGCAGCGTAGGGACTAGCGGAAACATTCAGTACTTC
>TRBJ2-2|TRBV4-2|once|-
CASSQDKRSLPGELFF
TGTGCCAGCAGCCAAGACAAGCGGAGCCTCCCCGGGGAGCTGTTTTTT
>TRBJ1-5|TRBV6-6|-|TRBD1
CASSQTRGSNQPQHF
TGTGCCAGCAGTCAGACCAGGGGGAGCAATCAGCCCCAGCATTTT
>TRBJ2-7|TRBV29-1|-|TRBD2
CSVEGLAGEQYF
TGCAGCGTTGAAGGGCTAGCGGGGGAGCAGTACTTC
>TRBJ2-7|TRBV5-1|-|-
CASSLGPGLSYEQYF
TGCGCCAGCAGCTTGGGGCCAGGGTTATCCTACGAGCAGTACTTC
>TRBJ2-2|TRBV4-1|-|-
CASSQGPVEAIYRELFF
TGCGCCAGCAGCCAGGGGCCTGTTGAGGCCATCTATCGGGAGCTGTTTTTT
>TRBJ2-3|TRBV5-1|-|-
CASSEEDTQYF
TGCGCCAGCAGCGAGGAAGATACGCAGTATTTT
>TRBJ1-6|TRBV6-5|-|-
CASKNRQVNSPLHF
TGTGCCAGCAAAAACAGACAGGTTAATTCACCCCTCCACTTT
>TRBJ1-2|TRBV6-1|-|-
CASSEQGGDYGYTF
TGTGCCAGCAGTGAACAGGGCGGGGACTATGGCTACACCTTC
>TRBJ1-5|TRBV18|-|-
CASSPEGGSNQPQHF
TGTGCCAGCTCACCCGAGGGAGGGAGCAATCAGCCCCAGCATTTT
>TRBJ2-7|TRBV5-1|-|-
CASSSGTGLSYEQYF
TGCGCCAGCAGCTCAGGAACAGGCCTATCCTACGAGCAGTACTTC
>TRBJ1-5|TRBV19|-|TRBD1
CASMGQLTFSNQPQHF
TGTGCCAGTATGGGACAGCTTACCTTTAGCAATCAGCCCCAGCATTTT